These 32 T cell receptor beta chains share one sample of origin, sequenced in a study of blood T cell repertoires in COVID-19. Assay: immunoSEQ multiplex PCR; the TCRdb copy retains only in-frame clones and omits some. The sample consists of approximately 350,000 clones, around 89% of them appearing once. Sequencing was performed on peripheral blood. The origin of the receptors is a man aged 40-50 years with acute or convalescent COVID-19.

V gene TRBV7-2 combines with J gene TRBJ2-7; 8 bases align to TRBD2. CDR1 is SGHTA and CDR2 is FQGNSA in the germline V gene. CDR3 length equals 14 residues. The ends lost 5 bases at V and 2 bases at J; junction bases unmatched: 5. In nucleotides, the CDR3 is TGTGCCAGCAGCCCAGCAGCGGGAGCCTACGAGCAGTACTTC. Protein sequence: CASSPAAGAYEQYF.

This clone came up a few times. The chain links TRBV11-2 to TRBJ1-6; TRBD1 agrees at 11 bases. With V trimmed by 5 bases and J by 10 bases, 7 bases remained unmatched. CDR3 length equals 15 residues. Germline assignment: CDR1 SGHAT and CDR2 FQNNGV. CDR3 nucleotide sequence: TGTGCCAGCAGCCCAAGGACAGGGGGCGGCTCACCCCTCCACTTT. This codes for CASSPRTGGGSPLHF.

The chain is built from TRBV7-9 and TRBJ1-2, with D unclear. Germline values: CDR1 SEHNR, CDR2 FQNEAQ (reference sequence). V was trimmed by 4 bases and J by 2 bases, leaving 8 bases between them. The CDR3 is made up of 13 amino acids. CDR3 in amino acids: CASSSDLNYGYTF. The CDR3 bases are TGTGCCAGCAGCTCGGACTTGAACTATGGCTACACCTTC.

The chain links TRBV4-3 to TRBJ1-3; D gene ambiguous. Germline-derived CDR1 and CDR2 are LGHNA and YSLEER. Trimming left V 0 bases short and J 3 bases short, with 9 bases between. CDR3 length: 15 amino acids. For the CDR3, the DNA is TGCGCCAGCAGCCAAGATGCCACTAATGGAAACACCATATATTTT. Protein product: CASSQDATNGNTIYF.

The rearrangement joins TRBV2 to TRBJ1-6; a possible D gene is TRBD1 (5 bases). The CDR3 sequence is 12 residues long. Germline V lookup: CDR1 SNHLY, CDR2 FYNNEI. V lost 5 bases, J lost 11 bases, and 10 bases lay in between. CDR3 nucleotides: TGTGCCAGCAGTACGGGACTACCACCCCTCCACTTT. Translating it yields CASSTGLPPLHF.

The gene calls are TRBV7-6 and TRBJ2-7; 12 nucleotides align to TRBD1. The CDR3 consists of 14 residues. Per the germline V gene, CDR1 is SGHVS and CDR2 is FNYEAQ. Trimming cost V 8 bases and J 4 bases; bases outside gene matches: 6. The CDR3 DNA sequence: TGTGCCAGCGCAAGGGACAGGGGGCCGTACGAGCAGTACTTC. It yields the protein CASARDRGPYEQYF.

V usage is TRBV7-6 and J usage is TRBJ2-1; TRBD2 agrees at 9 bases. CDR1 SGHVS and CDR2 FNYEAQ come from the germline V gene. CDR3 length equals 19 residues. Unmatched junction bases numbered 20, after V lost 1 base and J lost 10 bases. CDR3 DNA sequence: TGTGCCAGCAGCTTAGTTCTAGGGCGGCGGGAGGGCCGGTTAACGGAGCAGTTCTTC. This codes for CASSLVLGRREGRLTEQFF.

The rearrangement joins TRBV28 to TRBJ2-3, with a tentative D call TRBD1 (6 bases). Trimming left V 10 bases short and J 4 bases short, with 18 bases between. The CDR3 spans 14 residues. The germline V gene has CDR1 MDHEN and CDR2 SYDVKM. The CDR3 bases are TGTGCCACCCGGGCCACAGGGCGCCCAGATACGCAGTATTTT. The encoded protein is CATRATGRPDTQYF.

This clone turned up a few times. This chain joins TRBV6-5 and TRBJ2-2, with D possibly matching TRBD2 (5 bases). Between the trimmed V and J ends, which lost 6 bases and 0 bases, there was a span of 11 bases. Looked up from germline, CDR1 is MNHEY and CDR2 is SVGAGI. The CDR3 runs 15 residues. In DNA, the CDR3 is TGTGCCAGCAGCCGGACTCGTGCGAACACCGGGGAGCTGTTTTTT. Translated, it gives CASSRTRANTGELFF.

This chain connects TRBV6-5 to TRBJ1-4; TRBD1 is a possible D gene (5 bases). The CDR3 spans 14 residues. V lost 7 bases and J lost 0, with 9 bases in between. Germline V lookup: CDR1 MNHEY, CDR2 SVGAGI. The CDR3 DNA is TGTGCCAGCACCGACAGCTCAACTAATGAAAAACTGTTTTTT. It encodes CASTDSSTNEKLFF.

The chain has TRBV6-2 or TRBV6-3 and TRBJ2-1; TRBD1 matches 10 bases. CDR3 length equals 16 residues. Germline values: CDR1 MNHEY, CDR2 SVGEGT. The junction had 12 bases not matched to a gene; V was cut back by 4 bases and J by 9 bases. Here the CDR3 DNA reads TGTGCCAGCAGTTCCCAGGAGGGGACAGGGGTGACTGAGCAGTTCTTC. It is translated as CASSSQEGTGVTEQFF.

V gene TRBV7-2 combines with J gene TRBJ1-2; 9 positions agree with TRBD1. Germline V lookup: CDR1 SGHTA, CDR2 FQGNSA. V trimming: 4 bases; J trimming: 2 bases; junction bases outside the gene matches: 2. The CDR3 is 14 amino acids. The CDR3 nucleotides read TGTGCCAGCAGCTGGGACAGGGACAACTATGGCTACACCTTC. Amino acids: CASSWDRDNYGYTF. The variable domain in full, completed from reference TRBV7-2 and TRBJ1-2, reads GAGVSQSPSNKVTEKGKDVELRCDPISGHTALYWYRQSLGQGLEFLIYFQGNSAPDKSGLPSDRFSAERTGGSVSTLTIQRTQQEDSAVYLCASSWDRDNYGYTFGSGTRLTVV.

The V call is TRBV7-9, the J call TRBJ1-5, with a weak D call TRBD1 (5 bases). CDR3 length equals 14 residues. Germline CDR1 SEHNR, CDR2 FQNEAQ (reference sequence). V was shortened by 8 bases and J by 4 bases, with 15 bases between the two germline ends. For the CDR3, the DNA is TGTGCCAGCCCCCCGGGGGAGGATAATCAGCCCCAGCATTTT. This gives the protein CASPPGEDNQPQHF. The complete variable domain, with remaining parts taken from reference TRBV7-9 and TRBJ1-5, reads DTGVSQNPRHKITKRGQNVTFRCDPISEHNRLYWYRQTLGQGPEFLTYFQNEAQLEKSRLLSDRFSAERPKGSFSTLEIQRTEQGDSAMYLCASPPGEDNQPQHFGDGTRLSIL.

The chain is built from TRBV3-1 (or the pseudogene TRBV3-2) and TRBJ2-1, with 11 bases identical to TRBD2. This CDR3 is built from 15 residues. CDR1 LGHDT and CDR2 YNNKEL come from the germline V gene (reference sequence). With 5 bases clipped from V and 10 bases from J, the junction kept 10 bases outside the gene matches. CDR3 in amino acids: CASSFGSSGGAEQFF. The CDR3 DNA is TGTGCCAGCAGCTTTGGGAGTAGCGGGGGGGCAGAGCAGTTCTTC.

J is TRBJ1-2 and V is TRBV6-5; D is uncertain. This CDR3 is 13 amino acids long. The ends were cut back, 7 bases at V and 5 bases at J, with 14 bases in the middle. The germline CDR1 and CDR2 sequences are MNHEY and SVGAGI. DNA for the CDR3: TGTGCCAGCAAGAGGAGGGCTTATTATGGCTACACCTTC. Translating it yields CASKRRAYYGYTF.

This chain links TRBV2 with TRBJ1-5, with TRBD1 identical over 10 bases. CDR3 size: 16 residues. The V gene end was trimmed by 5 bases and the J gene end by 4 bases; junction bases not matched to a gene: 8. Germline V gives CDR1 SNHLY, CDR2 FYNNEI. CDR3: CASSLAKGQGNQPQHF. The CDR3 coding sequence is TGTGCCAGCAGTTTGGCTAAGGGACAGGGGAATCAGCCCCAGCATTTT.

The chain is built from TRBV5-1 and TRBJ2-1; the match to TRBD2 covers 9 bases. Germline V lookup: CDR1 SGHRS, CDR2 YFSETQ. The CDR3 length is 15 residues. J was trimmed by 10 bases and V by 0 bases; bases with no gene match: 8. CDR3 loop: CASSLGGRGGQEQFF. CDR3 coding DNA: TGCGCCAGCAGCTTGGGGGGGCGGGGGGGCCAAGAGCAGTTCTTC.

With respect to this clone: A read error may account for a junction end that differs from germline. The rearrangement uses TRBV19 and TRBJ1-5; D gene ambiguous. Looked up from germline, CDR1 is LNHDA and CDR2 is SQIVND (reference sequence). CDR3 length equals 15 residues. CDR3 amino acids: CASSVEPGGNQPQHF. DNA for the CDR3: TGTGCCAGTAGTGTAGAGCCGGGAGGCAATCAGCCCCAGCATTTT.

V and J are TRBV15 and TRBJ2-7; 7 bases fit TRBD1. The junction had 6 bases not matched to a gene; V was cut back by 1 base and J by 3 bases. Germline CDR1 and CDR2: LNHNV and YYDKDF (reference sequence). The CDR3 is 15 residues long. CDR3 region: CATSRVGDSNYEQYF. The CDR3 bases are TGTGCCACCAGCAGAGTAGGGGACAGCAACTACGAGCAGTACTTC.

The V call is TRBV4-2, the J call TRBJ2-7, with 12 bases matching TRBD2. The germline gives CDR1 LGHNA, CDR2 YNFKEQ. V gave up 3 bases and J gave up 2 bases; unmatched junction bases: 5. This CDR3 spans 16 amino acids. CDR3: CASSQTLAGGTYEQYF. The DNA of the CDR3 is TGTGCCAGCAGCCAGACCCTAGCGGGGGGGACCTACGAGCAGTACTTC.

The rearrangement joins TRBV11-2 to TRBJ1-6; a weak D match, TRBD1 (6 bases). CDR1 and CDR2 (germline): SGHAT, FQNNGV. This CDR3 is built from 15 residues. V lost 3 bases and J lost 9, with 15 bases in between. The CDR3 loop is CASSFNRAVGSPLHF. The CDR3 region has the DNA TGTGCCAGCAGCTTCAACAGGGCGGTGGGTTCACCCCTCCACTTT.

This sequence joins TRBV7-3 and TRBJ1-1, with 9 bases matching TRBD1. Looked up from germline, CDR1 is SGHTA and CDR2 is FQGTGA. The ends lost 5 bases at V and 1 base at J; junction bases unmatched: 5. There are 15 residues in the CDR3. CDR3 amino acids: CASSGQGRGNTEAFF. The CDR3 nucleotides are TGTGCCAGCAGCGGACAGGGGAGGGGGAACACTGAAGCTTTCTTT.

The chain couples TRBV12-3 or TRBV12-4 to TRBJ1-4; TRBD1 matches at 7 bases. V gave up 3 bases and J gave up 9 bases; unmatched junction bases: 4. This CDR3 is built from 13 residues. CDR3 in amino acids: CASSFEQGQKLFF. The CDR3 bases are TGTGCCAGCAGTTTCGAACAGGGGCAAAAACTGTTTTTT.

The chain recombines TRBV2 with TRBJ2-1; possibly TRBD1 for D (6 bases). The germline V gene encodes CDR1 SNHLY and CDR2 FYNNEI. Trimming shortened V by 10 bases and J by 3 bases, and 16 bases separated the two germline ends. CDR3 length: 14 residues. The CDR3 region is CAMKTGNSYNEQFF. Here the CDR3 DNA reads TGTGCCATGAAAACAGGGAATAGCTACAATGAGCAGTTCTTC.

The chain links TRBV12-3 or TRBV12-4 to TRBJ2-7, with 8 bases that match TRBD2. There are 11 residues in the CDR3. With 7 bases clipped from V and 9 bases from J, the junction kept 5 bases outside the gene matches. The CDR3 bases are TGTGCCAGCATGGGAGCGGGAGTGCAGTACTTC. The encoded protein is CASMGAGVQYF.

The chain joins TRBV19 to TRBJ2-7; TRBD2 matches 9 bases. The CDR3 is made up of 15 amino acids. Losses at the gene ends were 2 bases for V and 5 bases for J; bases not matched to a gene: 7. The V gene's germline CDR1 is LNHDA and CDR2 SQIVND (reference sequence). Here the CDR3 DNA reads TGTGCCAGTAGTATAAGTAGCGGGAGTATCAACGAGCAGTACTTC. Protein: CASSISSGSINEQYF.

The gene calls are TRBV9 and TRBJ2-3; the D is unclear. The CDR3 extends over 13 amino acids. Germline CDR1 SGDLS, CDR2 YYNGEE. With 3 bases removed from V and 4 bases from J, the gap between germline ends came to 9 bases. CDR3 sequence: CASSALLSDTQYF. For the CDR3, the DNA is TGTGCCAGCAGCGCACTTCTCTCAGATACGCAGTATTTT.

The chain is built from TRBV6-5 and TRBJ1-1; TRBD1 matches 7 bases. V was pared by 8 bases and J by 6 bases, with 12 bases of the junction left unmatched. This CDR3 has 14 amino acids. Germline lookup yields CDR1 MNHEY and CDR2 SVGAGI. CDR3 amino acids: CASLDTGDNAEAFF. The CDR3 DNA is TGTGCCAGCCTAGATACAGGGGATAACGCTGAAGCTTTCTTT.

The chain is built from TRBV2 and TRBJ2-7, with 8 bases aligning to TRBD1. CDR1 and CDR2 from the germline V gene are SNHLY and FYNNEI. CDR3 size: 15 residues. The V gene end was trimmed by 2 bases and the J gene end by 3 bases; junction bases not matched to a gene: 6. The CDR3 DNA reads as TGTGCCAGCAGTGAATCGGCAGGGGGCCTCTACGAGCAGTACTTC. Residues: CASSESAGGLYEQYF. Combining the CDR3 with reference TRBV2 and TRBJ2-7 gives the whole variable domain EPEVTQTPSHQVTQMGQEVILRCVPISNHLYFYWYRQILGQKVEFLVSFYNNEISEKSEIFDDQFSVERPDGSNFTLKIRSTKLEDSAMYFCASSESAGGLYEQYFGPGTRLTVT.

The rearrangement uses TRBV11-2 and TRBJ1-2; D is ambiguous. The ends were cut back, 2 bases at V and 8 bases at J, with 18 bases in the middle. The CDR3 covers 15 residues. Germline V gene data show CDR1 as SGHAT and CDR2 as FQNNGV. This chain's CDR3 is CASSLSGGSSEGYTF. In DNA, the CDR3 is TGTGCCAGCAGCTTATCAGGAGGGTCGTCTGAAGGCTACACCTTC.

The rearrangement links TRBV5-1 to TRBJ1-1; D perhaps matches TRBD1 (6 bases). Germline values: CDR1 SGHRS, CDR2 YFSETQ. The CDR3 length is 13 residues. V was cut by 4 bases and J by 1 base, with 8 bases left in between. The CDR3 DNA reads TGCGCCAGCAGCCCGACAGGGAACACTGAAGCTTTCTTT. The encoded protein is CASSPTGNTEAFF.

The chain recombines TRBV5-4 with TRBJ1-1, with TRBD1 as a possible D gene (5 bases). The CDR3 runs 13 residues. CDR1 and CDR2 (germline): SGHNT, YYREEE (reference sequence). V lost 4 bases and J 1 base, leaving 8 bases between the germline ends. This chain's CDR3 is CASSATGNTEAFF. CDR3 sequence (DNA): TGTGCCAGCAGCGCTACAGGGAACACTGAAGCTTTCTTT.